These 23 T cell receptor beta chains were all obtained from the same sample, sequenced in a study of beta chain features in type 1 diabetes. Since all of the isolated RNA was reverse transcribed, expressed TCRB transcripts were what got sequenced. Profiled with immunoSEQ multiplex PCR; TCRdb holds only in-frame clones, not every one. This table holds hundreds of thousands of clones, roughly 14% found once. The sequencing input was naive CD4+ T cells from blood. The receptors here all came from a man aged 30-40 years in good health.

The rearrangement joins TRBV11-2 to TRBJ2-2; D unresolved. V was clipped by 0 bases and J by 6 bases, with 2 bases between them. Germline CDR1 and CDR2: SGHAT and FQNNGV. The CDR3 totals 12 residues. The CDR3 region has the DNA TGTGCCAGCAGCTTAGATGCCGGGGAGCTGTTTTTT. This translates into CASSLDAGELFF.

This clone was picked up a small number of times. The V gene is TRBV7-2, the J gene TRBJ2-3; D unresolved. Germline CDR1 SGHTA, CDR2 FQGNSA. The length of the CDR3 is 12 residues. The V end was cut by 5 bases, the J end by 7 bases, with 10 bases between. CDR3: CASSLEVYTQYF. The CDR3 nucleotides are TGTGCCAGCAGCCTTGAAGTGTATACGCAGTATTTT.

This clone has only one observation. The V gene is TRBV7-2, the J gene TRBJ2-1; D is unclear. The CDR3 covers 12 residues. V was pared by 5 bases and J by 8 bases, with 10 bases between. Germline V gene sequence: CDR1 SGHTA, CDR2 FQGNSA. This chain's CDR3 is CASSEVIHEQFF. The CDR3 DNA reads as TGTGCCAGCAGCGAAGTGATCCATGAGCAGTTCTTC.

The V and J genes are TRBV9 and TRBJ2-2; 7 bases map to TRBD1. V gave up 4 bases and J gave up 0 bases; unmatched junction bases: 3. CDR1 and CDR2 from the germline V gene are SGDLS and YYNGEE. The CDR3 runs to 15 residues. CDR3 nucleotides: TGTGCCAGCAGCTACAGGGGAACGAACACCGGGGAGCTGTTTTTT. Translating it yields CASSYRGTNTGELFF.

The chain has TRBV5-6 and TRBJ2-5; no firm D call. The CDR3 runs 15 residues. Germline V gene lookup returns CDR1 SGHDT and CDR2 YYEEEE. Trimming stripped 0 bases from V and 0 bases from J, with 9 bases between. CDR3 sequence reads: CASSLAPTYQETQYF. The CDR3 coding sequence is TGTGCCAGCAGCTTGGCCCCTACGTACCAAGAGACCCAGTACTTC.

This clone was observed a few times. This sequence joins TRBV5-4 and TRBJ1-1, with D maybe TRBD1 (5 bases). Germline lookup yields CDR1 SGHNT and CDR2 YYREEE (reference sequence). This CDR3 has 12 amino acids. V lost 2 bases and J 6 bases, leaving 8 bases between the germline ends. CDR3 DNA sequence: TGTGCCAGCAGCTTTTGGGACGCTGAAGCTTTCTTT. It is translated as CASSFWDAEAFF.

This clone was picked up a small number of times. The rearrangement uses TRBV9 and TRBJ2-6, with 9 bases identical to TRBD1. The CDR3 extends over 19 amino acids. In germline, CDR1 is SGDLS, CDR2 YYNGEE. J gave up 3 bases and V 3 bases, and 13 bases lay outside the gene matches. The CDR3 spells CASSGRTGALGSGANVLTF. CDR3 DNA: TGTGCCAGCAGCGGCCGGACAGGGGCTTTGGGTAGTGGGGCCAACGTCCTGACTTTC.

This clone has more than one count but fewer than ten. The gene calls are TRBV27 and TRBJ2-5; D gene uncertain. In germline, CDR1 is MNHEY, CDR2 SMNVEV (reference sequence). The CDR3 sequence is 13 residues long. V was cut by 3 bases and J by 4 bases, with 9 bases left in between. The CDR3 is CASSFVGGETQYF. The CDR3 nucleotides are TGTGCCAGCAGTTTCGTGGGCGGAGAGACCCAGTACTTC.

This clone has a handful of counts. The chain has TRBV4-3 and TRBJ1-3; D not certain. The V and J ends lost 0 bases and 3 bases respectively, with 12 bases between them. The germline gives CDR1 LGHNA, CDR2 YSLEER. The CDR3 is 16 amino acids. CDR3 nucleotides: TGCGCCAGCAGCCAAGATGTAGGGCTGATTGGAAACACCATATATTTT. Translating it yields CASSQDVGLIGNTIYF.

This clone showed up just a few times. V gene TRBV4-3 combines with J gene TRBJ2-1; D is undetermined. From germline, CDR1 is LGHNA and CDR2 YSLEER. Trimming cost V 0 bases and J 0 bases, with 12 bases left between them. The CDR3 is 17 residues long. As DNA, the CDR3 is TGCGCCAGCAGCCAAGATGAAACCAAAAGCTCCTACAATGAGCAGTTCTTC. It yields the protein CASSQDETKSSYNEQFF.

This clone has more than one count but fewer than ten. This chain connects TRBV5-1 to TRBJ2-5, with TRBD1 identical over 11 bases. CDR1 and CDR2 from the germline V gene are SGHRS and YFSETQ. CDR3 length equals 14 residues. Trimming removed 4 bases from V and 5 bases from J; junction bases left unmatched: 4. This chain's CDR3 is CASSTWTGGETQYF. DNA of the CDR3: TGCGCCAGCAGCACCTGGACAGGGGGCGAGACCCAGTACTTC.

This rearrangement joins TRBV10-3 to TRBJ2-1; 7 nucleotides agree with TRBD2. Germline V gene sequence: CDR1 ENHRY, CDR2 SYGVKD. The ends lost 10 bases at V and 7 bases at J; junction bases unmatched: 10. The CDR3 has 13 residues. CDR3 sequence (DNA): TGTGCCAGCAGGCGAGGACTAGTTAATGAGCAGTTCTTC. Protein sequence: CASRRGLVNEQFF.

CDR3 DNA sequence: TGTGCCAGCTCCCTTGGGGCGGCTGCCTACGAGCAGTACGTC. This encodes CASSLGAAAYEQYV. This chain connects TRBV18 to TRBJ2-7, with D tentatively TRBD1 (5 bases). V dropped 6 bases and J dropped 2 bases, with 14 bases sitting between them. There are 14 residues in the CDR3. The germline gives CDR1 KGHSH, CDR2 LQKENI.

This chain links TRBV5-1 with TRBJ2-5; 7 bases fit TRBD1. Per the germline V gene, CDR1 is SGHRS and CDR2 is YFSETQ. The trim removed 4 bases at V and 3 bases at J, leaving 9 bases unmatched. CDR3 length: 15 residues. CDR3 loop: CASSENFGTEETQYF. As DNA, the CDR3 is TGCGCCAGCAGCGAAAACTTCGGGACAGAAGAGACCCAGTACTTC.

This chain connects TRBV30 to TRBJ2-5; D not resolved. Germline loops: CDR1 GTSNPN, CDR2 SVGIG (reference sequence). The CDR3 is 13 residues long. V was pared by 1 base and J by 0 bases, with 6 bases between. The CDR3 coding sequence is TGTGCCTGGAGTGGGGGTAACCAAGAGACCCAGTACTTC. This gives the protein CAWSGGNQETQYF.

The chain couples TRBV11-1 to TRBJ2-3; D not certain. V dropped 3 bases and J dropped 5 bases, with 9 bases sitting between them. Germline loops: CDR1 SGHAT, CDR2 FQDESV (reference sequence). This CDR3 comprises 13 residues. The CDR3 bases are TGTGCCAGCAGCTTGGGGTCTGGAGATACGCAGTATTTT. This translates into CASSLGSGDTQYF.

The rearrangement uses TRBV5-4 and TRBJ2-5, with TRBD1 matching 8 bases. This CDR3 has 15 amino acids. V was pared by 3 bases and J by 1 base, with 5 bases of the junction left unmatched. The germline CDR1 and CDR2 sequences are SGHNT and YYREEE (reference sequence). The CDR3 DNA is TGTGCCAGCAGCTCCCCGGACAGGGCCCAAGAGACCCAGTACTTC. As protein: CASSSPDRAQETQYF.

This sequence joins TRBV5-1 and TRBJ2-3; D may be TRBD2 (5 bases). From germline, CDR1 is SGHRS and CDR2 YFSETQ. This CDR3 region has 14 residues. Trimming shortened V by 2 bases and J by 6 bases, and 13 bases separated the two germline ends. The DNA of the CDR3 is TGCGCCAGCAGCTTCCGGGAACTAGGGGATACGCAGTATTTT. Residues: CASSFRELGDTQYF. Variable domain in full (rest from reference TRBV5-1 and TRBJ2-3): KAGVTQTPRYLIKTRGQQVTLSCSPISGHRSVSWYQQTPGQGLQFLFEYFSETQRNKGNFPGRFSGRQFSNSRSEMNVSTLELGDSALYLCASSFRELGDTQYFGPGTRLTVL.

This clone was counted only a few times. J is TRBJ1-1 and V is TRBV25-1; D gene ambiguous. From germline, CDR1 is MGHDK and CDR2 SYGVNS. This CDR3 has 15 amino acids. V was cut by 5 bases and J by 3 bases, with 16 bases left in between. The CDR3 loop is CASSRGRTRDTEAFF. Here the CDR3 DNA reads TGTGCCAGCAGTCGAGGACGGACGCGGGACACTGAAGCTTTCTTT.

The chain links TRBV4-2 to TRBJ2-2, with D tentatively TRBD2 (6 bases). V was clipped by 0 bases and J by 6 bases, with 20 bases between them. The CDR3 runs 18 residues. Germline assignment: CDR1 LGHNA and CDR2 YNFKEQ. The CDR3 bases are TGTGCCAGCAGCCAAGACTTCTCCGGGAGAGTTACATCCGGGGAGCTGTTTTTT. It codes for CASSQDFSGRVTSGELFF.

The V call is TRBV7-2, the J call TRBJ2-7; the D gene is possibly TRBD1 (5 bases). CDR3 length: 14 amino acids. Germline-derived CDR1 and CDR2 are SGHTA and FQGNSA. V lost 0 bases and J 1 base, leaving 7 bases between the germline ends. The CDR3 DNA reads TGTGCCAGCAGCTTAGCTACAGGTTCCTACGAGCAGTACTTC. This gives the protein CASSLATGSYEQYF.

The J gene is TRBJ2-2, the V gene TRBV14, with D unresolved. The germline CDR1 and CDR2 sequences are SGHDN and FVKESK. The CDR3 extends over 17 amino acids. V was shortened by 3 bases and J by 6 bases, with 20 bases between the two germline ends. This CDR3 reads CASSQLIDWARSGELFF. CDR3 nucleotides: TGTGCCAGCAGCCAGTTAATCGATTGGGCCCGGTCCGGGGAGCTGTTTTTT.

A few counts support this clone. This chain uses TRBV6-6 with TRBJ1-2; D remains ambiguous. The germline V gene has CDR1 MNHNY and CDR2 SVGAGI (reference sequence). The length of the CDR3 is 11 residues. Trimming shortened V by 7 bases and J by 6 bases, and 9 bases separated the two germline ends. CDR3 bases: TGTGCCAGCACACCTGCGGATGGCTACACCTTC. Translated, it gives CASTPADGYTF.